The TCR beta chain described here comes from a study of T cell repertoires in cytomegalovirus infection. Germline V gene data show CDR1 as DFQATT and CDR2 as SNEGSKA (reference sequence). This CDR3 comprises 14 residues. V was pared by 6 bases and J by 3 bases, with 18 bases between. MiXCR, applied by TCRdb to the reads, yields one record per CDR3 protein. The table lists approximately 590,000 distinct CDR3 sequences, about 39% of them singletons. Study-level points and caveats: What dominated the ex vivo response were HLA-C-restricted CMV-specific TCR beta clonotypes.

This clonotype was seen just once. No antigen is known for it. This receptor was obtained from a human donor in good health (CMV status not recorded). Some clones in this sample may be carry-over from other donors' samples. This sequence joins TRBV20-1 and TRBJ2-7; a weak D match, TRBD1 (8 bases). The material sequenced was cultured PBMCs, taken from culture after CMV antigen stimulation. In DNA form, the CDR3 reads TGCAGTGCCGGGGGGAGGACAGGGAGCTACGAGCAGTACTTC. The encoded protein is CSAGGRTGSYEQYF.